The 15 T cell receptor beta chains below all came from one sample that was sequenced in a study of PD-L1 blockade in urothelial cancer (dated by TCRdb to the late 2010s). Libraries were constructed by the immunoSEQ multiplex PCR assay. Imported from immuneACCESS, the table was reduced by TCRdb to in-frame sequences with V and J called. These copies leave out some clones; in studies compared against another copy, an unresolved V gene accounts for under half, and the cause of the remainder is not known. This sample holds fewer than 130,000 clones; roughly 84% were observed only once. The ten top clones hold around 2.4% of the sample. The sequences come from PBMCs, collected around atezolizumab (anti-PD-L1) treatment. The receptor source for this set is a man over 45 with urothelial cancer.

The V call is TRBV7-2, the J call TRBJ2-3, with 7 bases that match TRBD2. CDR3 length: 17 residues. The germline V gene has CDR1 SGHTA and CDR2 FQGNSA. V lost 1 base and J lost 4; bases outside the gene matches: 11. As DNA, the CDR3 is TGTGCCAGCAGCTTAGAGGGGCGGGAGCGGAGCGCAGATACGCAGTATTTT. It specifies CASSLEGRERSADTQYF.

CDR3 DNA sequence: TGTGCCAGTCGAGGGTTCTTGACCGGGGAGCTGTTTTTT. It encodes CASRGFLTGELFF. V is TRBV6-5 and J is TRBJ2-2, with a tentative D call TRBD2 (5 bases). The CDR3 is 13 residues long. V was trimmed by 9 bases and J by 5 bases, leaving 13 bases between them. The germline gives CDR1 MNHEY, CDR2 SVGAGI.

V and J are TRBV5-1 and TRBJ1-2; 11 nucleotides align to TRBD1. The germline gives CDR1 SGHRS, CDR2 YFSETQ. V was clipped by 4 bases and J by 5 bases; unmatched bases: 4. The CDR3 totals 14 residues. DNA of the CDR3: TGCGCCAGCAGCCTCTGGGACAGGGGGTATGGCTACACCTTC. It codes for CASSLWDRGYGYTF.

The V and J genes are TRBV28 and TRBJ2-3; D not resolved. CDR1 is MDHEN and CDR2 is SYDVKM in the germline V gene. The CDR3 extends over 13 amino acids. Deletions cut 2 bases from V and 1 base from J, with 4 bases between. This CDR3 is CASSLQGTDTQYF. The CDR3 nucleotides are TGTGCCAGCAGTTTACAGGGCACAGATACGCAGTATTTT. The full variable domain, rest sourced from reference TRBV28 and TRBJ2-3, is DVKVTQSSRYLVKRTGEKVFLECVQDMDHENMFWYRQDPGLGLRLIYFSYDVKMKEKGDIPEGYSVSREKKERFSLILESASTNQTSMYLCASSLQGTDTQYFGPGTRLTVL.

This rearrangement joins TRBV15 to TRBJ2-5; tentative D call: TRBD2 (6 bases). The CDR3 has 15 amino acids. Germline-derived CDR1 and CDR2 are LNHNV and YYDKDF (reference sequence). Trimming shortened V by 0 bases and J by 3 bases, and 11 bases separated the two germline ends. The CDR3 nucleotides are TGTGCCACCAGCAGAGATCATAGCGGAAAAGAGACCCAGTACTTC. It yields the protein CATSRDHSGKETQYF.

CDR3 sequence reads: CASGRTGSETQYF. As DNA, the CDR3 is TGTGCTAGTGGCAGGACAGGGTCGGAGACCCAGTACTTC. The V and J genes are TRBV12-5 and TRBJ2-5, with TRBD1 identical over 8 bases. V trimming: 6 bases; J trimming: 5 bases; junction bases outside the gene matches: 5. The CDR3 length is 13 residues. In germline, CDR1 is LGHNT, CDR2 FRNRAP.

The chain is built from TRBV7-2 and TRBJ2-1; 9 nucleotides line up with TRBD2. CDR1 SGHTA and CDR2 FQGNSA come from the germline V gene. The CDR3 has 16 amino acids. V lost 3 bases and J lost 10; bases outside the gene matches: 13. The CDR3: CASSFTGLAGRREQFF. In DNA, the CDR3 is TGTGCCAGCAGCTTTACGGGGCTAGCGGGACGGCGGGAGCAGTTCTTC.

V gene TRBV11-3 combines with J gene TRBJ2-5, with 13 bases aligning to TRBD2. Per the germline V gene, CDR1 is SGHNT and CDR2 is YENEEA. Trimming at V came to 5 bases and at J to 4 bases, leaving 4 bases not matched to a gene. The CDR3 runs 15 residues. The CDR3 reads CASSRTSGSVETQYF. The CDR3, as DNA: TGTGCCAGCAGCCGGACTAGCGGGAGTGTAGAGACCCAGTACTTC. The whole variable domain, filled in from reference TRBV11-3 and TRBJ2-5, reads EAGVVQSPRYKIIEKKQPVAFWCNPISGHNTLYWYLQNLGQGPELLIRYENEEAVDDSQLPKDRFSAERLKGVDSTLKIQPAELGDSAVYLCASSRTSGSVETQYFGPGTRLLVL.

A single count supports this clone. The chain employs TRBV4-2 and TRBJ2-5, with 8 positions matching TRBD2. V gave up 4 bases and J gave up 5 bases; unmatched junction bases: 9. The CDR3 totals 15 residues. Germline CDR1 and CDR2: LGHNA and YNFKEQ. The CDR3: CASSRDERGRETQYF. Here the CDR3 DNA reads TGTGCCAGCAGCCGCGATGAGCGGGGGCGGGAGACCCAGTACTTC.

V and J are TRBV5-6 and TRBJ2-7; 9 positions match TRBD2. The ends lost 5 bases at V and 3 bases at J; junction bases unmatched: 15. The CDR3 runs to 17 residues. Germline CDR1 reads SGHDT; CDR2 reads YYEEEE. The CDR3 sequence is CASSASFLAGVIYEQYF. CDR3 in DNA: TGTGCCAGCAGTGCCTCCTTTTTAGCGGGAGTAATCTACGAGCAGTACTTC.

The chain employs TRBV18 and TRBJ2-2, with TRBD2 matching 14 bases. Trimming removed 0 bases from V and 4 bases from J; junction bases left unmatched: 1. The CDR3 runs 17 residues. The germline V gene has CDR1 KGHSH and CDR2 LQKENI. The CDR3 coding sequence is TGTGCCAGCTCACCACCAGGACTAGCGGGAGGCACCGGGGAGCTGTTTTTT. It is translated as CASSPPGLAGGTGELFF.

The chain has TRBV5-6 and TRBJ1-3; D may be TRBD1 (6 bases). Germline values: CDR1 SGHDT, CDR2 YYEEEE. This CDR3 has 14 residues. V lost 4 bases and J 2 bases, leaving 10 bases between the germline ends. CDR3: CASSADRPGNTIYF. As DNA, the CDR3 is TGTGCCAGCAGCGCTGACAGGCCTGGAAACACCATATATTTT.

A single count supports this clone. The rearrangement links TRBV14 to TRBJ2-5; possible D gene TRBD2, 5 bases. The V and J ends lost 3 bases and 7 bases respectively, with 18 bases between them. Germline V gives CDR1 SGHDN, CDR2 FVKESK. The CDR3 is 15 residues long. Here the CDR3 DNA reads TGTGCCAGCAGCCATAGGTTACGGGGTCTGGGGACCCAGTACTTC. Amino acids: CASSHRLRGLGTQYF. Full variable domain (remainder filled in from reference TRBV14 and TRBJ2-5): EAGVTQFPSHSVIEKGQTVTLRCDPISGHDNLYWYRRVMGKEIKFLLHFVKESKQDESGMPNNRFLAERTGGTYSTLKVQPAELEDSGVYFCASSHRLRGLGTQYFGPGTRLLVL.

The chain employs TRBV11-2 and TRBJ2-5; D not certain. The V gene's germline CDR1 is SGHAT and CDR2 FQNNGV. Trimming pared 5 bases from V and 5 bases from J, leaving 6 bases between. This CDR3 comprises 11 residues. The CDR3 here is CASSQSETQYF. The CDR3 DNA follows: TGTGCCAGCAGCCAGTCGGAGACCCAGTACTTC.

CDR3 sequence: CASRTGTSHPEAFF. CDR3 nucleotides: TGTGCCAGCCGGACAGGGACAAGCCACCCTGAAGCTTTCTTT. V usage is TRBV19 and J usage is TRBJ1-1; 8 bases line up with TRBD1. The CDR3 runs 14 residues. The V and J ends lost 9 bases and 6 bases, in that order; junction bases with no gene match: 12. From germline, CDR1 is LNHDA and CDR2 SQIVND (reference sequence).